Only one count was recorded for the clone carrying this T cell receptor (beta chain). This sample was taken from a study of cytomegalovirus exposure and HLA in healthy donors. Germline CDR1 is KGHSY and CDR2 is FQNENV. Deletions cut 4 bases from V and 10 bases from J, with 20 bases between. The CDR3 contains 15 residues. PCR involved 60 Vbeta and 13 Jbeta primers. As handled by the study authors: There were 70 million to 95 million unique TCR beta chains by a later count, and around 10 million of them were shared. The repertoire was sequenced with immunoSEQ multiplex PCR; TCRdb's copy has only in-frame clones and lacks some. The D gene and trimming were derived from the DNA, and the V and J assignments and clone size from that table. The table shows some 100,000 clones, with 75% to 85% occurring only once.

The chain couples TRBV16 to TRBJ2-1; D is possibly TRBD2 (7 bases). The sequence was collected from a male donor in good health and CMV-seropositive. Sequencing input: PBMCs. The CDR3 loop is CASSLAAGAGWEQFF. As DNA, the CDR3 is TGTGCCAGCAGCCTAGCGGCGGGGGCTGGTTGGGAGCAGTTCTTC.